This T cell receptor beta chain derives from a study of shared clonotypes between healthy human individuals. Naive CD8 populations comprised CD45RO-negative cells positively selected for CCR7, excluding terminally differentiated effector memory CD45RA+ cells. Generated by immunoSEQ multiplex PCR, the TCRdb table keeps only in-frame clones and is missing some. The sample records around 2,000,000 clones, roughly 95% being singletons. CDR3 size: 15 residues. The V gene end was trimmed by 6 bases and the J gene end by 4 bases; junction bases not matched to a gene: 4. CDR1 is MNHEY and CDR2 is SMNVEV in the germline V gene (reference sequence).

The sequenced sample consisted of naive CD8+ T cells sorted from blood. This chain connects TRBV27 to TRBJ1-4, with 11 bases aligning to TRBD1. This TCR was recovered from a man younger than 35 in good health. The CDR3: CASRPGTGGNEKLFF. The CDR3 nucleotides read TGTGCCAGCAGACCCGGGACAGGGGGTAATGAAAAACTGTTTTTT.